This entry concerns a single TCR beta chain. With V trimmed by 6 bases and J by 6 bases, 9 bases remained unmatched. The CDR3 spans 14 residues. Looked up from germline, CDR1 is SQVTM and CDR2 is ANQGSEA. This sample is drawn from a study of blood T cell repertoires in COVID-19. Study-wide context: Donors in the United States, Italy and Spain gave samples during acute or convalescent COVID-19.

Only in-frame clones appear in the TCRdb table, and some are missing; sequencing was by immunoSEQ multiplex PCR. Of around 56,000 clones in the sample, roughly 70% were seen once. Sequencing was performed on peripheral blood. The receptor was isolated from a woman aged 70 to 79 with acute or convalescent COVID-19. This sequence joins TRBV29-1 and TRBJ2-2; TRBD1 aligns across 8 bases. The CDR3, as DNA: TGCAGCGTCCGTGGACAGGGCGGCCCCGGGGAGCTGTTTTTT. Protein product: CSVRGQGGPGELFF.